This record looks at one T cell receptor (beta chain) sequence and its context. This entry is derived from a study of blood T cell repertoires in COVID-19. At the level of the study: The United States, Italy and Spain supplied acute and convalescent COVID-19 samples. In each case, the material was cDNA or gDNA derived from T cells, B-cell-depleted T cells, or PBMCs.

Under the authors' procedure: It was from reference gene primer amplification that nucleated cell counts were estimated. The table came from immunoSEQ multiplex PCR; TCRdb's copy has only in-frame clones and leaves some out. That table furnishes V, J and clone size, whereas the DNA furnished D and trimming. The sample includes about 240,000 clones, about four fifths of them seen just once. V was clipped by 8 bases and J by 0 bases; unmatched bases: 3. Germline V lookup: CDR1 MDHEN, CDR2 SYDVKM. This CDR3 is built from 13 residues. The rearrangement joins TRBV28 to TRBJ1-1; 7 bases are a match to TRBD1. The sample taken for sequencing was peripheral blood. This TCR was recovered from a woman of 80 years or more with acute or convalescent COVID-19. This CDR3 is CASWDSMNTEAFF. The CDR3 bases are TGTGCCAGCTGGGACAGCATGAACACTGAAGCTTTCTTT.